A few counts support the clone carrying this TCR beta chain. The CDR3 runs 15 residues. Looked up from germline, CDR1 is SGHNT and CDR2 is YYREEE (reference sequence). V lost 4 bases and J lost 5; bases outside the gene matches: 9. Genomic DNA, serving as template, underwent TCR beta VDJ and CDR3 profiling. Each CDR3 protein gets one entry after TCRdb re-called the reads with MiXCR. The sample has about half a million distinct CDR3 sequences; more than 25% are singletons. The source of the sample is a study of CD8+CD57+ T cells in acquired aplastic anemia. Individuals selected for sequencing had exhibited CD8+CD57+ cell expansion on flow cytometry.

This clonotype was obtained from a human donor with aplastic anemia. Sequenced material: sorted CD4+, CD8+, or CD8+CD57+ T cells (not recorded which) from PBMCs. The chain combines TRBV5-4 with TRBJ1-2; 9 bases align to TRBD1. CDR3 protein: CASSGSGTGQYGYTF. The CDR3 region has the DNA TGTGCCAGCAGCGGATCCGGGACAGGGCAATATGGCTACACCTTC.